This record concerns one T cell receptor beta chain sequence. The specificity of this receptor is unknown. No much larger clone is present one base from it, and per-base qualities are unavailable. The entry originates in a study of cytomegalovirus exposure and HLA in healthy donors (dated by TCRdb to the late 2010s). With respect to the entire study: According to an earlier analysis of 550 to 750 of the donors, about 179 million T cells yielded 95 million to 140 million unique TCR beta sequences and about 280 Gb of sequence data. Rather than drawing on any new phenotypic data, the later analysis identified candidate immune exposures from TCR beta sequences and the way those sequences occurred across donors. Donor age, sex, ethnicity and CMV serostatus were compiled together with the repertoire data. The number of donors typed differed by locus, with 629-630 for A, B, C, DRB1 and DQB1, 522 for DQA1, some 570 for DPA1, and 450 to 480 for DPB1. The study combined high-throughput TCR immunosequencing, statistical association of individual TCRs with disease status, and machine learning to predict cytomegalovirus infection status. The genetic ancestry cluster associated with self-reported Caucasian donors included approximately 85% of the roughly 400 genotyped donors. Besides the first cohort of roughly 640 subjects, a separate validation cohort made up of 120 different subjects was used. A later analysis re-analyzed previously published TCR beta repertoires from hundreds of donors and added high-resolution HLA genotyping to study TCR occurrence patterns. All discovery cohort repertoires had been generated using a single sequencing platform. Across approximately 420 genotyped donors of the cohort, an average of roughly 250,000 unique TCR beta nucleotide sequences per donor were sequenced, and 15% to 20% of those sequences were non-productive. About 310 gigabases of sequencing data and roughly 90 million unique TCR sequences were included in an early release covering about 600 HLA-typed donors. HLA typing covered class I and class II loci at four-digit resolution. A handful of DR-DQ haplotypes were handled as single units for association and clustering because linkage in the cohort was strong. A later genetic analysis used genome-wide SNP genotypes for about 65% of the roughly 670 donors, treating that subset as a discovery cohort. The study aimed to test whether cataloging public T cell receptors could reveal signatures of past pathogen exposure. In an earlier analysis of over 550 of the donors, high-throughput TCR beta sequencing was used to judge whether each TCR beta V gene segment behaved as functional or pseudogenic. The T cell repertoires of some 700 subjects were profiled by immunosequencing and related to cytomegalovirus serostatus. General conclusions and limits of the study: The study gave a list of some 150 TCR beta chains associated with cytomegalovirus. HLA typing was unavailable for some donors at each locus, so association tests used only the typed subset. This cohort had only TCR beta chains sequenced, and the lack of alpha or paired-chain data limited which features could be detected. A cluster of highly shared sequence variants was judged likely to be a technical artifact of the sequencing pipeline. Cytomegalovirus status was reported to be diagnosed by the classifier with high specificity and sensitivity in both the original and validation cohorts. In a later analysis, most CMV-associated TCR beta chains were found to appear HLA-restricted, with HLA associations seemingly driven largely by CMV exposure. Most TCR sequences were observed very rarely across donors, whereas some public TCRs were present in many individuals. A later analysis associated approximately 17,000 TCR beta sequences with specific HLA alleles at a false discovery rate of 0.05. A further reported finding was that TCR beta sequences accurately predicted the HLA-A and HLA-B alleles for most subjects in the first cohort. The authors suggested that the approach could potentially be generalized to other disease states and immunological phenotypes. CMV serostatus was the only immune exposure information available for the cohort. In a later genetic analysis, a missense DCLRE1C variant was associated with V-gene and J-gene trimming of TCR beta chains, and the association was replicated in an independent cohort. Correlated functional status among segregating V segments might reflect linkage disequilibrium, but an unknown experimental factor could not be ruled out. Strong co-occurrence of HLA alleles, especially DR and DQ, made assigning TCR associations to individual alleles difficult. In a later analysis, HLA-associated TCR beta chains showed more clonal expansion and lower generation probabilities than non-associated chains that were equally common. Presence/absence analyses assumed roughly uniform sequencing depth across donors, an assumption that may not hold. In a later analysis, TCR association rates were found to vary across HLA loci, with the most associated TCRs seen for DRB1 alleles and the fewest for HLA-C alleles. Seventeen rarely observed V segments, including chromosome 9 orphons, were excluded from the earlier analysis of almost 600 of the donors because counts were too low. An earlier analysis of 587 of the donors showed that most TCR beta V segments appeared in productive rearrangements either about 87% or about 30% of the time, which broadly matched IMGT annotations. Some IMGT-functional V segments, including TRBV6-2 and TRBV6-3, could not be distinguished by the 87-base-pair reads and were therefore excluded. In a later analysis, several top co-occurrence clusters were reported to appear linked to parvovirus B19, influenza, CMV and Epstein-Barr virus. A few of the identified cytomegalovirus-associated TCR beta chains were confirmed in vitro to be specific for cytomegalovirus antigens. Compared with the approximately 600-donor mean, donors in an Asian-associated ancestry cluster had fewer N-insertions in productive TCRs, according to a later genetic analysis.

Receptor libraries were prepared by the immunoSEQ multiplex PCR assay. The multiplex PCR relied on a mix of 60 forward primers for TCR Vbeta segments and 13 reverse primers for TCR Jbeta segments. A multiplex PCR assay on genomic DNA amplified the CDR3 region of rearranged TCR beta genes. The amplified TCR beta libraries were sequenced on the Illumina HiSeq System as 87-base-pair reads. Turning to the authors' computational methods: Across the 500 to 700 repertoires, a later analysis counted 80 million or so unique TCR beta chains, approximately 12 million of which were shared by at least two donors. A nearest-neighbor algorithm error-corrected the raw reads and collapsed the reads into unique sequences, merging closely related sequences to remove PCR and sequencing errors. Alignment of CDR3 sequences to IMGT reference sequences was used to assign V, D and J gene segments. For a sequence to be retained, at least a six-nucleotide match to both a V gene segment and a J gene segment was required. A rearrangement was called productive if the CDR3 had no stop codons and remained in frame with V and J, and every other rearrangement was called non-productive. CDR3 was defined according to IMGT convention as the region running from the second conserved V-encoded cysteine to the conserved J-encoded phenylalanine. In an earlier analysis of around 640 of the donors, sequences lacking an unambiguous match to a single V gene segment were excluded. In an earlier analysis of 450 to 700 of the donors, V segments were called functional above 56.7% productive rearrangements and were called segregating when the between-donor standard deviation exceeded 5%. A statistical classification framework was developed to diagnose cytomegalovirus status using the catalog of TCR beta chain sequences. V and J gene assignment, in a later analysis, came from comparing TCR nucleotide sequences with IMGT/GENE-DB human TR gene sequences. In a later analysis, CDR3 sequences and most-parsimonious VDJ recombination scenarios were assigned using the TCRdist pipeline. In a later analysis, every TCR beta chain was defined by the combination of its CDR3 amino acid sequence and its V-gene family, and reads without a unique V-gene family were dropped. To address suspected cross-contamination and a sequencing artifact, a later analysis removed approximately 590 highly shared, low-generation-probability nucleotide sequences. In a later analysis, a clonal expansion index was calculated for each public chain from normalized within-repertoire ranks of inferred template counts. In a later analysis, generation probabilities were computed with a VDJ recombination model fitted to out-of-frame rearrangements, and the resulting probabilities were checked against IGoR. A later analysis scored TCR-TCR, TCR-HLA and TCR-CMV co-occurrence with hypergeometric tests, applying a repertoire-size bias correction to TCR pairs. In a later analysis, false discovery rates were estimated by permuting HLA or CMV assignments 20 times. In a later analysis, co-occurring TCRs were grouped with DBSCAN, and TCRdist sequence similarity was added when clustering was performed within HLA-allele-positive subsets. Repertoires with fewer than 30,000 or more than 120,000 public chains, plus five repertoires with anomalous nucleotide sharing, were excluded from co-occurrence clustering. TCRdb holds this immuneACCESS table with in-frame rearrangements only. Some clones are missing; in checked studies, unresolved V genes explain under half, and the rest has no known cause. V, J and clone size derive from that table, while D and trimming were established from the DNA sequence. The sample table shows approximately 90,000 clones, and about 80% are seen once. 1.4% of the sample is taken by the ten largest.

V is cut back by 5 bases and J by 7 bases, with 9 bases in the junction unmatched. CDR1 LGHNA and CDR2 YSLEER are derived from the germline V gene. The CDR3 runs 15 residues from the cysteine to the phenylalanine. Of the read, only the CDR3 DNA is kept; its 45 bases are in frame from base 1. The cohort comprised 670 or so healthy bone marrow donors. At the time of sampling, all cohort members were nominally healthy, though unrecorded immune exposures were likely present. The donor tested CMV seronegative, placing the donor among the 350 to 400 seronegative members of the cohort. A peripheral blood sample was collected from each donor, and TCR beta sequencing was performed on peripheral blood mononuclear cells. The Qiagen DNeasy Blood Extraction Kit was used to extract genomic DNA from the blood cell samples.

The source material was PBMCs. The chain is encoded by TRBV4-3 joined to TRBJ1-2; TRBD1 fits 11 bases in the junction. The receptor was derived from a male donor in good health and CMV-seronegative. The CDR3 here reads CASSVGQGAYGGYTF. The sequence in DNA is TGCGCCAGCAGCGTTGGACAGGGGGCTTATGGTGGCTACACCTTC.